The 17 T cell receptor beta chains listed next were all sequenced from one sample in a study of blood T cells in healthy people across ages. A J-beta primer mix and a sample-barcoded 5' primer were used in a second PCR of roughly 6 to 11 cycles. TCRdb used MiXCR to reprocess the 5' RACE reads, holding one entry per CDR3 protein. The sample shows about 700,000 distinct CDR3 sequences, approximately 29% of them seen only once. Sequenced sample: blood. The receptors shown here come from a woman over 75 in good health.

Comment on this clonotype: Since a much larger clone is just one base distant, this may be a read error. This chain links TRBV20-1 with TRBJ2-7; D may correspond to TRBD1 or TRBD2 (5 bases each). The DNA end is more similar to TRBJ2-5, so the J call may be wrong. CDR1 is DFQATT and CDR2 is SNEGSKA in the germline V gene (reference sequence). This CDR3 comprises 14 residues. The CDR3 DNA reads TGCAGTGCTAGAGACCTGGCAGGGACGGAGACCCAGTACTTC. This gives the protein CSARDLAGTETQYF.

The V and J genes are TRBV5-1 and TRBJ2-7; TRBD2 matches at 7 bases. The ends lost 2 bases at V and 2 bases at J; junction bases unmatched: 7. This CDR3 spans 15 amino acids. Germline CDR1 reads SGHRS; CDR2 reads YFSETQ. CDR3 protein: CASSFSSGITYEQYF. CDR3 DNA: TGCGCCAGCAGCTTCTCTAGCGGAATTACCTACGAGCAGTACTTC.

The CDR3 protein is CSAVDLGETQYF. DNA of the CDR3: TGCAGTGCTGTGGACCTGGGAGAGACCCAGTACTTC. J is TRBJ2-7 and V is TRBV20-1; D is uncertain. The J call may be in error: the DNA end matches TRBJ2-5 better. CDR3 length: 12 residues. Looked up from germline, CDR1 is DFQATT and CDR2 is SNEGSKA (reference sequence).

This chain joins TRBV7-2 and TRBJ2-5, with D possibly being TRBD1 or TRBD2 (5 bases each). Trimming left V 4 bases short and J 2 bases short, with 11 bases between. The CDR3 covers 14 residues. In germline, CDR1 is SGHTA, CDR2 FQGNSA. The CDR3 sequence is CASSYPGLQETQYF. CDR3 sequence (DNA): TGTGCCAGCAGCTACCCGGGGCTTCAAGAGACCCAGTACTTC.

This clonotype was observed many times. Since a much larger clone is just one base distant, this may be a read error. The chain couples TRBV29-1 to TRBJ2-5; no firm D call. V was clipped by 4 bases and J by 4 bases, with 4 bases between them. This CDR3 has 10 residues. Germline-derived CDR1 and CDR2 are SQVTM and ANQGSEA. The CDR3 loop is CSVVGETQYF. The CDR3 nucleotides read TGCAGCGTTGTAGGAGAGACCCAGTACTTC. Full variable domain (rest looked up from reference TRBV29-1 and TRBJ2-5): SAVISQKPSRDICQRGTSLTIQCQVDSQVTMMFWYRQQPGQSLTLIATANQGSEATYESGFVIDKFPISRPNLTFSTLTVSNMSPEDSSIYLCSVVGETQYFGPGTRLLVL.

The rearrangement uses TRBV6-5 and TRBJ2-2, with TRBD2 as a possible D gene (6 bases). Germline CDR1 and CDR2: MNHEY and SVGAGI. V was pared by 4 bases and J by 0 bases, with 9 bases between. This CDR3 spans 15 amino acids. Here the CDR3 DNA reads TGTGCCAGCAGTTTGGGACTGACGAACACCGGGGAGCTGTTTTTT. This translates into CASSLGLTNTGELFF.

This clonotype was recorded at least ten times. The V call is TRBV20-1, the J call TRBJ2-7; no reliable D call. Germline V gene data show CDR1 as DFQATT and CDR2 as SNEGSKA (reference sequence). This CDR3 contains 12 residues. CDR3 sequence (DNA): TGCAGGGCTTCCCGGAGCTCCTACGAGCAGTACTTC. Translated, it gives CRASRSSYEQYF.

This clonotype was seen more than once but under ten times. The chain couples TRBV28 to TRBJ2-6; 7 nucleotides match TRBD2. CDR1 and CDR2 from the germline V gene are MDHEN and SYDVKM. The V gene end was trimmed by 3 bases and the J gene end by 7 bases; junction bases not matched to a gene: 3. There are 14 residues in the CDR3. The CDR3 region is CASSLGGIANVLTF. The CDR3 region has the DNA TGTGCCAGCAGTTTGGGGGGGATAGCCAACGTCCTGACTTTC.

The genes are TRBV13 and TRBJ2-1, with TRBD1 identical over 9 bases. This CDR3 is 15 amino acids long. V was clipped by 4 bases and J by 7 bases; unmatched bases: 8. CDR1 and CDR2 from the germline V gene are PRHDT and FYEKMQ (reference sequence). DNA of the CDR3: TGTGCCAGCAGCTATTACCGGGACAGGGTAAATGAGCAGTTCTTC. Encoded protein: CASSYYRDRVNEQFF. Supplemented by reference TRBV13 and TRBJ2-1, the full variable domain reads AAGVIQSPRHLIKEKRETATLKCYPIPRHDTVYWYQQGPGQDPQFLISFYEKMQSDKGSIPDRFSAQQFSDYHSELNMSSLELGDSALYFCASSYYRDRVNEQFFGPGTRLTVL.

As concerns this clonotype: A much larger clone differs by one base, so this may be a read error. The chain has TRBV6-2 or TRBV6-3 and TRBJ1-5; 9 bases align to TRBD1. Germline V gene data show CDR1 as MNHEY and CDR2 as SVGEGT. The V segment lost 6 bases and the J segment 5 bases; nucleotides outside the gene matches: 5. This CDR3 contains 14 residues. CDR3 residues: CASRLGTGHQPQHF. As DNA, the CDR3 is TGTGCCAGCAGGCTCGGGACAGGGCATCAGCCCCAGCATTTT.

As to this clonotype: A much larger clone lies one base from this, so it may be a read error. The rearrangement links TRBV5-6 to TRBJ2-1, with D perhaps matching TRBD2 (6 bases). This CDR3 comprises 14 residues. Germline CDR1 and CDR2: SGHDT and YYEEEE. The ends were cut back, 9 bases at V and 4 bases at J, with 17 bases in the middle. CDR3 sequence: CATTWGLIYNEQFF. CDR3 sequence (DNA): TGTGCCACCACCTGGGGACTGATTTACAATGAGCAGTTCTTC.

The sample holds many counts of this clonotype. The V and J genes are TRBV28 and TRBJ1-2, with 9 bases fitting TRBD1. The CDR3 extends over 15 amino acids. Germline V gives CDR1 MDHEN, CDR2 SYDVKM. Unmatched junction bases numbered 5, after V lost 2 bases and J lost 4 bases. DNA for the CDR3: TGTGCCAGCAGTTTAATACAGGGGGCCGTCTATGGCTACACCTTC. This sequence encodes CASSLIQGAVYGYTF.

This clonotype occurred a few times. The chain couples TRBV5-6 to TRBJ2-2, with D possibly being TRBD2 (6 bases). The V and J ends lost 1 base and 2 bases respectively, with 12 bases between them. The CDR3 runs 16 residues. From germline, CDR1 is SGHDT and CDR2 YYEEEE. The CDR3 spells CASSLFGGFNTGELFF. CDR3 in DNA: TGTGCCAGCAGCTTGTTTGGGGGGTTCAACACCGGGGAGCTGTTTTTT.

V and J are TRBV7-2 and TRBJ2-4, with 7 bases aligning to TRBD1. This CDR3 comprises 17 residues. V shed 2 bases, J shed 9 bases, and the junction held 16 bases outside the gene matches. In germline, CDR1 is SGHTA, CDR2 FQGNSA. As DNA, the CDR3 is TGTGCCAGCAGCTTACAGGGGGTAGGGGCCGATCGGAGCATTCAGTACTTC. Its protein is CASSLQGVGADRSIQYF.

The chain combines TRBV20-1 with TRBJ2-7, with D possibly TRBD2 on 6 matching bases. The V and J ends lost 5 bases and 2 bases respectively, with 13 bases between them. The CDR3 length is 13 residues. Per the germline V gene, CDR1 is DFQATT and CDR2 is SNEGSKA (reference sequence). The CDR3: CSAGRELTYEQYF. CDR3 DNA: TGCAGTGCTGGCCGGGAGCTCACCTACGAGCAGTACTTC.

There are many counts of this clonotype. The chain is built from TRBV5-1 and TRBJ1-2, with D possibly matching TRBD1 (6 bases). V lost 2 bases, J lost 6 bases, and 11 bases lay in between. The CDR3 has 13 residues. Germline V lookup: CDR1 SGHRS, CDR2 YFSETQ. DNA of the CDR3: TGCGCCAGCAGCTTAACAGGGAAAAATGGCTACACCTTC. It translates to CASSLTGKNGYTF.

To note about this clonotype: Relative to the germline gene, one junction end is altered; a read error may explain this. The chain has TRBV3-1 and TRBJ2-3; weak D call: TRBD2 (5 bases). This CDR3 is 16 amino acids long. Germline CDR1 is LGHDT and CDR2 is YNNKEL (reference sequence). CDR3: CASSQVAGASTDAQYF. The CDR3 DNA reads TGTGCCAGCAGCCAAGTTGCCGGAGCTAGCACAGATGCGCAGTATTTT.